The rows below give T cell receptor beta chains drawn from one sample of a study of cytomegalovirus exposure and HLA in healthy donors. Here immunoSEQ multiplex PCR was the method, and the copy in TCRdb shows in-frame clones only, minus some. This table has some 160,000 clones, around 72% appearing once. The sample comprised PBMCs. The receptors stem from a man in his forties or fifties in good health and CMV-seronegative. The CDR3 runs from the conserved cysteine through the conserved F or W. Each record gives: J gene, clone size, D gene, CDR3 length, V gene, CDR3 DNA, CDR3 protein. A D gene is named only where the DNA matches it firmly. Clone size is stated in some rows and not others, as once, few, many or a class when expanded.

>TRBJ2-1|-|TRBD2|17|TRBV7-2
TGTGCCAGCAGCGGGCGTGGGTTAGCGGGCGGCCCCCATGAGCAGTTCTTC
CASSGRGLAGGPHEQFF
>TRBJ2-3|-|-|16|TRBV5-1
TGCGCCAGCAGCTTATTGCGGGACTCCCTTTCAGATACGCAGTATTTT
CASSLLRDSLSDTQYF
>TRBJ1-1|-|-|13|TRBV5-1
TGCGCCAGCAGCTTCCCGGGTAGGACTGAAGCTTTCTTT
CASSFPGRTEAFF
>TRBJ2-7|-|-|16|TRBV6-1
TGTGCCAGCAGTGAAGGGTCGGGGATGGGGTCCTACGAGCAGTACTTC
CASSEGSGMGSYEQYF
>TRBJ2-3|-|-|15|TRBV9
TGTGCCAGCAGCGTAGAGATATCCGGACAAGATACGCAGTATTTT
CASSVEISGQDTQYF
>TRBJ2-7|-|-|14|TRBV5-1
TGCGCCAGCAGCTTGGCCAGGGGTAGGTACGAGCAGTACTTC
CASSLARGRYEQYF
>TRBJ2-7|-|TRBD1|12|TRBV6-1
TGTGCCAGCAGTGGAGGGGGCGGCGAGCAGTACTTC
CASSGGGGEQYF
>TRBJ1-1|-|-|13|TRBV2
TGTGCCAGCAGTAAAACAGGGATCTCTGAAGCTTTCTTT
CASSKTGISEAFF
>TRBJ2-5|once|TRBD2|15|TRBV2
TGTGCCAGCAGTGGGGGGGCGGGGGGCGGTGAGACCCAGTACTTC
CASSGGAGGGETQYF
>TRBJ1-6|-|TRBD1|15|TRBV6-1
TGTGCCAGCAGTGATGACAGGGGAGGTAATTCACCCCTCCACTTT
CASSDDRGGNSPLHF
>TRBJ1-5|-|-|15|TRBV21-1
TGTGCCAGCAGCACCCGACAGGGCCGCAATCAGCCCCAGCATTTT
CASSTRQGRNQPQHF
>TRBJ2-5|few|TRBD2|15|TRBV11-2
TGTGCCAGCAGCCTAACGGGGGGGCTTTGGGAGACCCAGTACTTC
CASSLTGGLWETQYF
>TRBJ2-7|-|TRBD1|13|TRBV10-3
TGTGCCACTGGGACAGGGGAGGCCTACGAGCAGTACTTC
CATGTGEAYEQYF
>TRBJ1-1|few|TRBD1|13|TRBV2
TGTGCCAGCCTGGGACAGGGGGAAACTGAAGCTTTCTTT
CASLGQGETEAFF
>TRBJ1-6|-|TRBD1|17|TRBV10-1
TGCGCCAGCAGTGAGCTCCCCGGACAGGGATTGAATTCACCCCTCCACTTT
CASSELPGQGLNSPLHF
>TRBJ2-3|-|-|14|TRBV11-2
TGTGCCAGCAGCCTTACGGGGGGCACAGATACGCAGTATTTT
CASSLTGGTDTQYF
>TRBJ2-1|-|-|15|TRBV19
TGTGCCAGTAGCCGAGGGGGAGGGCTATACAATGAGCAGTTCTTC
CASSRGGGLYNEQFF
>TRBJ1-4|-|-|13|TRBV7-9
TGTGCCAGCAGCTTAGTACAGGGAGGGAAACTGTTTTTT
CASSLVQGGKLFF
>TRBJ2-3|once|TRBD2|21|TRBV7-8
TGTGCCAGCAGCAAGAAGCTGTCACTAGCGGGAGGCAGAGGTAGCACAGATACGCAGTATTTT
CASSKKLSLAGGRGSTDTQYF
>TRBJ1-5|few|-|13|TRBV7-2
TGTGCCAGCAGCCAGGACAGAAATCAGCCCCAGCATTTT
CASSQDRNQPQHF
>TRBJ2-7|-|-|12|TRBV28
TGTGCCACCCGGACAGACACTTACGAGCAGTACTTC
CATRTDTYEQYF
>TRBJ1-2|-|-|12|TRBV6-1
TGTGCCAGCAGTGTTTCTGGGAGGGGCTACACCTTC
CASSVSGRGYTF
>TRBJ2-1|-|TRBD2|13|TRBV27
TGTGCCAGCAGTGTCTCCGGGACTAGCCCTCAATTCTTC
CASSVSGTSPQFF
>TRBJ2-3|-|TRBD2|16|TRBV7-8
TGTGCCAGCAGCTCCCATAGCGGGAGGGTTACAGATACGCAGTATTTT
CASSSHSGRVTDTQYF
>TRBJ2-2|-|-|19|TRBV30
TGTGCCTGGAGCCATACGGACGTACTAGGCGGGCTTACGACCGGGGAGCTGTTTTTT
CAWSHTDVLGGLTTGELFF
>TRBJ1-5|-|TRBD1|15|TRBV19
TGTGCCAGTAGAAGATGGGACAGGGCGAGTCAGCCCCAGCATTTT
CASRRWDRASQPQHF
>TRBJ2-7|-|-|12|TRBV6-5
TGTGCCAGCAGTACTACGGGCTACGAGCAGTACTTC
CASSTTGYEQYF
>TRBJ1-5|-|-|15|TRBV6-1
TGTGCCAGCAGTCAACGGGTCCTGGGCAATCAGCCCCAGCATTTT
CASSQRVLGNQPQHF
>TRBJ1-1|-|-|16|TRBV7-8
TGTGCCAGCAGGATTACGGACCGGCGGGGCAACACTGAAGCTTTCTTT
CASRITDRRGNTEAFF
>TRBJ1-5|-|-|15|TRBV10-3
TGTGCCATCAGTCCCGGACAAGGCGGTTCTCAGCCCCAGCATTTT
CAISPGQGGSQPQHF
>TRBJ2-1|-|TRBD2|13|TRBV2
TGTGCCAGCAGGCTAGCGGGGTACAATGAGCAGTTCTTC
CASRLAGYNEQFF
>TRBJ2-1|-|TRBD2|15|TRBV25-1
TGTGCCAGCAGTGAACCGGGACTACGCTACAATGAGCAGTTCTTC
CASSEPGLRYNEQFF
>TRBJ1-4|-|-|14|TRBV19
TGTGCCAGTAAAAATGGGCGCTCTAATGAAAAACTGTTTTTT
CASKNGRSNEKLFF
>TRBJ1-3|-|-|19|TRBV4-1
TGCGCCAGCAGCCTAAGATCGATGGCAGGTGCATTCTCTGGAAACACCATATATTTT
CASSLRSMAGAFSGNTIYF
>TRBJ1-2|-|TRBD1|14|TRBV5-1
TGCGCCAGCAGCCCTCGGACAGGGGCCTATGGCTACACCTTC
CASSPRTGAYGYTF
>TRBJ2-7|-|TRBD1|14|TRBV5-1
TGCGCCAGCAGCCCCACAGGGGCTACCTACGAGCAGTACTTC
CASSPTGATYEQYF
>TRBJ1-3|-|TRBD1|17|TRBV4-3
TGCGCCAGCAGCCGAGGGACAGGGGGCTCCTCTGGAAACACCATATATTTT
CASSRGTGGSSGNTIYF
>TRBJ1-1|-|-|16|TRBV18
TGTGCCAGCTCACCAGGTTCAGGGCGTCAGAACACTGAAGCTTTCTTT
CASSPGSGRQNTEAFF
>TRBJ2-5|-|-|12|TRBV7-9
TGTGCCACCCTTCGGGACCAAGAGACCCAGTACTTC
CATLRDQETQYF
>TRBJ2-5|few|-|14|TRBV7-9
TGTGCCAGCAGCTTTGGCCAGGGGAGAGAGACCCAGTACTTC
CASSFGQGRETQYF
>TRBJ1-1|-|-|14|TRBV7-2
TGTGCCAGCGGGAGAGGCGGGTTGGTCGCTGAAGCTTTCTTT
CASGRGGLVAEAFF
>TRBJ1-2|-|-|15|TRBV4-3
TGCGCCAGCAGCCAAGGTGGCGGAGCTAACTATGGCTACACCTTC
CASSQGGGANYGYTF
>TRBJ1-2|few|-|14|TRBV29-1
TGCAGCGTTGATGGTGCGGGAGCAGTCGATGGCTACACCTTC
CSVDGAGAVDGYTF
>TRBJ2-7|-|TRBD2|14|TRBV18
TGTGCCAGCTCCTCCGGGACGGGAGGCTACGAGCAGTACTTC
CASSSGTGGYEQYF
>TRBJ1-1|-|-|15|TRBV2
TGTGCCAGCAGTGAATATCTGGGAGCCAACACTGAAGCTTTCTTT
CASSEYLGANTEAFF
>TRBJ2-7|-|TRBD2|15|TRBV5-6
TGTGCCAGCAGCTTGCTGCGGGAGCGTTCGTACGAGCAGTACTTC
CASSLLRERSYEQYF
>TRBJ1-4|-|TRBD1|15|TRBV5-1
TGCGCCAGCAGCGGAGCGGGACAGGGTAATGAAAAACTGTTTTTT
CASSGAGQGNEKLFF
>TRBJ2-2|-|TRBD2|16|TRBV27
TGTGCCAGCAGCTCCGGGACTAGCGGATTCGCCGGGGAGCTGTTTTTT
CASSSGTSGFAGELFF
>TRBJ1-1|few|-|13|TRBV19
TGTGCCAGTAGTTTTACAGAGAACACTGAAGCTTTCTTT
CASSFTENTEAFF
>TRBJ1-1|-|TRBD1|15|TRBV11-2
TGTGCCAGCAGCTTCGACAGGGCGAGGAACACTGAAGCTTTCTTT
CASSFDRARNTEAFF